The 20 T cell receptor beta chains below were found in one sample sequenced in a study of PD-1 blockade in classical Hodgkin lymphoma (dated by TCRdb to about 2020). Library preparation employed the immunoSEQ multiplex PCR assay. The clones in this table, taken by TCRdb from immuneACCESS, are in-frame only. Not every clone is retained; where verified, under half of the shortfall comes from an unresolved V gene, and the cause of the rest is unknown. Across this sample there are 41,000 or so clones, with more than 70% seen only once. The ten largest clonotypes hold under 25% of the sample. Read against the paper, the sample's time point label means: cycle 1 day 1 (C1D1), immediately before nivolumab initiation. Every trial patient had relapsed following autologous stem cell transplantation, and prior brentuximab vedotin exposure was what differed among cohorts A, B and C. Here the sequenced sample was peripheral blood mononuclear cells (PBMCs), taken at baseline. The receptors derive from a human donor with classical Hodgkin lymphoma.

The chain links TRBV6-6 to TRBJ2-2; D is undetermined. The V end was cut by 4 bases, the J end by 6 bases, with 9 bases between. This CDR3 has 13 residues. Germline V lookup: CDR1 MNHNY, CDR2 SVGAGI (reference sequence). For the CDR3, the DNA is TGTGCCAGCAGTTTATACAAGCCCGGGGAGCTGTTTTTT. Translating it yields CASSLYKPGELFF.

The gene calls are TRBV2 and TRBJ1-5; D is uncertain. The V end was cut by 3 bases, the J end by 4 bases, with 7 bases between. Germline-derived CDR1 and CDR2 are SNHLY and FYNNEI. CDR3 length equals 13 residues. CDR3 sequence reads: CASSEDLNQPQHF. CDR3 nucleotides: TGTGCCAGCAGTGAGGACCTAAATCAGCCCCAGCATTTT.

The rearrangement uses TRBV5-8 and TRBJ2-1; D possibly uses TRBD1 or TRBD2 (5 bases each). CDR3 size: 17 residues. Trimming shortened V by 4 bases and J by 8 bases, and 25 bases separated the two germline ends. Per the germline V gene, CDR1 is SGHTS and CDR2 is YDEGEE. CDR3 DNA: TGTGCCAGCAGCCCCCGGGGACGCGGATTGGGAAGCGATGAGCAGTTCTTC. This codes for CASSPRGRGLGSDEQFF.

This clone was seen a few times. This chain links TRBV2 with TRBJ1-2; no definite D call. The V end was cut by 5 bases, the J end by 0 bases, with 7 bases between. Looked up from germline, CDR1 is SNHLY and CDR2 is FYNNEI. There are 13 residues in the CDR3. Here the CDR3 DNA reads TGTGCCAGCAGTACTCGGACTAACTATGGCTACACCTTC. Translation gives CASSTRTNYGYTF.

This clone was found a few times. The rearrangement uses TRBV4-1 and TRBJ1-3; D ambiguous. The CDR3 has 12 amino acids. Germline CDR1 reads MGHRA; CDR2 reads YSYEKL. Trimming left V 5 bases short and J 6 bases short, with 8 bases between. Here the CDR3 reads CASSTPQNTIYF. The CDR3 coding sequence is TGCGCCAGCAGCACCCCCCAAAACACCATATATTTT.

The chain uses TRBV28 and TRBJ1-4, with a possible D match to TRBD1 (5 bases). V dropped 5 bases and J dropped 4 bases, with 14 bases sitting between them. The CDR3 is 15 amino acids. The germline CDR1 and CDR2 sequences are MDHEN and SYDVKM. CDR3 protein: CASSLRDWRNEKLFF. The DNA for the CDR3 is TGTGCCAGCAGTCTGCGGGACTGGCGTAATGAAAAACTGTTTTTT. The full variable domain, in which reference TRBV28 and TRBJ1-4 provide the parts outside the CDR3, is DVKVTQSSRYLVKRTGEKVFLECVQDMDHENMFWYRQDPGLGLRLIYFSYDVKMKEKGDIPEGYSVSREKKERFSLILESASTNQTSMYLCASSLRDWRNEKLFFGSGTQLSVL.

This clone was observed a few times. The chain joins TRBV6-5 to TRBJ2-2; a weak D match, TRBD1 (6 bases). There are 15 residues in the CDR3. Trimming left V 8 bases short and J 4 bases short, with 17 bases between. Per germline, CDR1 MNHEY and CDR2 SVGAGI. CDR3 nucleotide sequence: TGTGCCAGCGGCAACACAGGGACGGGCACCGGGGAGCTGTTTTTT. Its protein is CASGNTGTGTGELFF.

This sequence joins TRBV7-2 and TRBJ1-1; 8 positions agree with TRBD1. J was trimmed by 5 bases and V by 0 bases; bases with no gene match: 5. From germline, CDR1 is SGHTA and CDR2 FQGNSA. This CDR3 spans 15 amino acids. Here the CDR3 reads CASSLAGRQGTEAFF. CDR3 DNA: TGTGCCAGCAGCTTAGCGGGACGACAGGGGACTGAAGCTTTCTTT.

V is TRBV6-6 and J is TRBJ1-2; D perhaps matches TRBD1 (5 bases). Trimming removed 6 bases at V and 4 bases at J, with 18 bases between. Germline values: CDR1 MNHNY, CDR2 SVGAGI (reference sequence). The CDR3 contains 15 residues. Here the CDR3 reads CASRQGALSIYGYTF. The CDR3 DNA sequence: TGTGCCAGCAGGCAGGGCGCTCTTTCGATCTATGGCTACACCTTC.

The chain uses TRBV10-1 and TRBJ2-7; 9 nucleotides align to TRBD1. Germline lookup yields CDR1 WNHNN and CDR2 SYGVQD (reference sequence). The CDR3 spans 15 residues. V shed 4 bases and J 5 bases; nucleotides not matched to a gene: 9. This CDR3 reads CASSGGGTGFHEQYF. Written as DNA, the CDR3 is TGCGCCAGCAGTGGGGGCGGGACAGGGTTCCACGAGCAGTACTTC.

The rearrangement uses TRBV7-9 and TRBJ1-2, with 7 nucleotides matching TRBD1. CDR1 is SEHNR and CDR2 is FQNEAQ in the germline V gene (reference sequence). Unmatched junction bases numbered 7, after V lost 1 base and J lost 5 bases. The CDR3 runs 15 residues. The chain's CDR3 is CASSLVSQGGYGYTF. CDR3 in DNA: TGTGCCAGCAGCTTAGTCTCTCAGGGGGGATATGGCTACACCTTC.

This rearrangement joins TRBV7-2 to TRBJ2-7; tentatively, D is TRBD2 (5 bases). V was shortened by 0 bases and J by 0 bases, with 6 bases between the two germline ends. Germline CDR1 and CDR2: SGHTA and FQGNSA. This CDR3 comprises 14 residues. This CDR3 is CASSLAGVSYEQYF. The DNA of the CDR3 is TGTGCCAGCAGCTTAGCCGGGGTCTCCTACGAGCAGTACTTC. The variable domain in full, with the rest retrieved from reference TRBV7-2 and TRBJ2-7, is GAGVSQSPSNKVTEKGKDVELRCDPISGHTALYWYRQSLGQGLEFLIYFQGNSAPDKSGLPSDRFSAERTGGSVSTLTIQRTQQEDSAVYLCASSLAGVSYEQYFGPGTRLTVT.

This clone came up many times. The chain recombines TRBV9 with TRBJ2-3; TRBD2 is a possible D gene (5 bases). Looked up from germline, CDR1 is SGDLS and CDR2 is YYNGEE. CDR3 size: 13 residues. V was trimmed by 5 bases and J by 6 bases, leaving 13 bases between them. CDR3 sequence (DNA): TGTGCCAGCAGTTACCAACCTAGCGATACGCAGTATTTT. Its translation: CASSYQPSDTQYF.

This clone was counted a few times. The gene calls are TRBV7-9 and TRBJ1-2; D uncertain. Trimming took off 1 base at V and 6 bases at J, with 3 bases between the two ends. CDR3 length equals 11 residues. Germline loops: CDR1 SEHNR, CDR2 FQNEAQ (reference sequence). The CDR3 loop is CASSLGDGYTF. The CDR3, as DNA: TGTGCCAGCAGCTTAGGAGATGGCTACACCTTC.

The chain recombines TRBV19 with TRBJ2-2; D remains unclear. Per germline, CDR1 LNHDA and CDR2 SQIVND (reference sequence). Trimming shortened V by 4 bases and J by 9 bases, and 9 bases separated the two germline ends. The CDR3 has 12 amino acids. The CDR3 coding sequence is TGTGCCAGTAGTACCGGACCAAGGGAGCTGTTTTTT. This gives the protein CASSTGPRELFF. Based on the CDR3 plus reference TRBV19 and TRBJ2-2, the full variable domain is DGGITQSPKYLFRKEGQNVTLSCEQNLNHDAMYWYRQDPGQGLRLIYYSQIVNDFQKGDIAEGYSVSREKKESFPLTVTSAQKNPTAFYLCASSTGPRELFFGEGSRLTVL.

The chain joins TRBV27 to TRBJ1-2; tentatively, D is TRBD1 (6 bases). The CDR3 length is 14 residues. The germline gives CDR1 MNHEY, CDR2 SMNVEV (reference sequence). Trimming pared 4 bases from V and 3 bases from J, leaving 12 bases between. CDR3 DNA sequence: TGTGCCAGCAGTTGGTCTCAGGGGTACTATGGCTACACCTTC. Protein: CASSWSQGYYGYTF.

CDR3 loop: CASSSISTGTGETQYF. The CDR3, as DNA: TGTGCCAGCAGCTCAATCTCGACAGGGACTGGCGAGACCCAGTACTTC. The rearrangement links TRBV7-6 to TRBJ2-5, with a weak D call TRBD1 (7 bases). With 4 bases removed from V and 5 bases from J, the gap between germline ends came to 20 bases. Germline CDR1 reads SGHVS; CDR2 reads FNYEAQ. The CDR3 runs to 16 residues.

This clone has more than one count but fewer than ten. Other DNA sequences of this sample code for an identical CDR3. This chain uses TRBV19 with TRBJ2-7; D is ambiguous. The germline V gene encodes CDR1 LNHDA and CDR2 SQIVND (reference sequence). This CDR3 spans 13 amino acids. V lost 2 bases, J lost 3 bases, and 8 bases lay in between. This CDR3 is CASSISRVYEQYF. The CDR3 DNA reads TGTGCCAGTAGTATAAGTCGTGTCTACGAGCAGTACTTC.

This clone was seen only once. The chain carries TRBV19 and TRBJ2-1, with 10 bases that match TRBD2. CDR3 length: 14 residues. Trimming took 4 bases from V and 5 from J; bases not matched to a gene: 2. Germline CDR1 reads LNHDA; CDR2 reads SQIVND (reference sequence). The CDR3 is CASSTGTSDNEQFF. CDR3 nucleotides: TGTGCCAGTAGTACCGGGACTAGCGACAATGAGCAGTTCTTC.

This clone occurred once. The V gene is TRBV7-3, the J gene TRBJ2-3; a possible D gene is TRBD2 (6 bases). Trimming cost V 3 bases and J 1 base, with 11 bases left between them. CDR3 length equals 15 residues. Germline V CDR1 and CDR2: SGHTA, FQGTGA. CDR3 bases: TGTGCCAGCAGCTTGAGGCCTAGCGGCACAGATACGCAGTATTTT. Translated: CASSLRPSGTDTQYF.